This T cell receptor beta chain came from a study of blood T cells in healthy people across ages. The CDR3 consists of 12 residues. The V end lost 3 bases, the J end lost 6 bases, and 12 bases lay between the germline ends. CDR1 and CDR2 from the germline V gene are DFQATT and SNEGSKA (reference sequence). Combining a sample-barcoded 5' primer with a J-beta primer mix, a second PCR ran for about 7 to 11 cycles. One entry per CDR3 protein results from TCRdb running MiXCR on the 5' RACE reads. This sample carries roughly 1.4 million distinct CDR3 sequences, roughly 59% of them seen once, and the ten largest clones take 6.7%.

This TCR was recovered from a man between 18 and 29 years old in good health. Sequenced: blood. The chain couples TRBV20-1 to TRBJ2-7, with D uncertain. This CDR3 is CSASLLGGEQYF. As DNA, the CDR3 is TGCAGTGCTAGTCTATTGGGCGGCGAGCAGTACTTC.